Presented here are 27 T cell receptor beta chains from one specimen sequenced in a study of blood T cell repertoires in COVID-19. Profiled with immunoSEQ multiplex PCR; TCRdb holds only in-frame clones, not every one. The sample shows a few hundred thousand clones, 88% of them seen only once. The sequenced sample was PBMCs or T cells enriched from blood (not recorded which). Every receptor here comes from a woman between 40 and 50 years old who had recovered from COVID-19.

This sequence joins TRBV6-6 and TRBJ1-1; D not certain. The CDR3 is 15 residues long. The germline V gene has CDR1 MNHNY and CDR2 SVGAGI (reference sequence). Deletions cut 7 bases from V and 3 bases from J, with 18 bases between. CDR3 loop: CASILRPGGDTEAFF. CDR3 coding DNA: TGTGCCAGCATTCTCAGACCGGGCGGGGACACTGAAGCTTTCTTT.

The DNA for the CDR3 is TGTGCCAGCAGTTTATCCCTAGTTACTTCCTACGAGCAGTACTTC. Residues: CASSLSLVTSYEQYF. V is TRBV27 and J is TRBJ2-7, with D unclear. The CDR3 sequence is 15 residues long. V shed 0 bases and J shed 1 base, with 10 bases lying between them. Looked up from germline, CDR1 is MNHEY and CDR2 is SMNVEV (reference sequence).

This clone appeared once. The chain uses TRBV2 and TRBJ2-2, with D possibly TRBD2 on 6 matching bases. There are 13 residues in the CDR3. Trimming stripped 6 bases from V and 4 bases from J, with 9 bases between. The V gene's germline CDR1 is SNHLY and CDR2 FYNNEI. The CDR3 bases are TGTGCCAGCAGCTTCGGGGGCACCGGGGAGCTGTTTTTT. It encodes CASSFGGTGELFF.

The chain links TRBV29-1 to TRBJ1-1; D is uncertain. The CDR3 has 12 residues. With 4 bases removed from V and 4 bases from J, the gap between germline ends came to 10 bases. Germline V lookup: CDR1 SQVTM, CDR2 ANQGSEA. The CDR3 DNA reads as TGCAGCGTTGGGAGTGAGAGCACTGAAGCTTTCTTT. Translation gives CSVGSESTEAFF.

The gene calls are TRBV10-3 and TRBJ1-2; TRBD1 might be the D (5 bases). CDR1 ENHRY and CDR2 SYGVKD come from the germline V gene. Trimming took off 6 bases at V and 5 bases at J, with 19 bases between the two ends. The CDR3 is 15 residues long. The CDR3 reads CAISPVRAGDYGYTF. The CDR3 region has the DNA TGTGCCATCAGCCCTGTCAGGGCAGGCGATTATGGCTACACCTTC.

V is TRBV9 and J is TRBJ1-5, with TRBD1 as a possible D gene (6 bases). The CDR3 totals 15 residues. From germline, CDR1 is SGDLS and CDR2 YYNGEE. Trimming removed 5 bases from V and 5 bases from J, with 17 bases in between. Here the CDR3 DNA reads TGTGCCAGCAGTAACGGTATAGGGGGTTATCAGCCCCAGCATTTT. Amino acids: CASSNGIGGYQPQHF.

The V gene is TRBV7-2, the J gene TRBJ1-1; TRBD1 aligns across 8 bases. In germline, CDR1 is SGHTA, CDR2 FQGNSA. J gave up 2 bases and V 2 bases, and 4 bases lay outside the gene matches. The CDR3 length is 15 residues. CDR3 in amino acids: CASSLQQGGNTEAFF. The CDR3 coding sequence is TGTGCCAGCAGCTTACAACAGGGGGGAAACACTGAAGCTTTCTTT.

The chain couples TRBV9 to TRBJ1-2, with D possibly TRBD1 on 5 matching bases. Germline CDR1 is SGDLS and CDR2 is YYNGEE. This CDR3 contains 15 residues. The V end lost 4 bases, the J end lost 6 bases, and 19 bases lay between the germline ends. The CDR3 coding sequence is TGTGCCAGCAGCCCCCGGGGGTGGGATCTGAATGGCTACACCTTC. Translation gives CASSPRGWDLNGYTF.

V gene TRBV11-2 combines with J gene TRBJ2-1; 8 bases match TRBD1. CDR3 length: 17 residues. Looked up from germline, CDR1 is SGHAT and CDR2 is FQNNGV. V was pared by 5 bases and J by 0 bases, with 9 bases of the junction left unmatched. The CDR3 is CASSPRQGTYSYNEQFF. The CDR3 DNA is TGTGCCAGCAGCCCTCGACAGGGGACCTACTCCTACAATGAGCAGTTCTTC.

The rearrangement joins TRBV7-2 to TRBJ1-5; D is unresolved. Trimming removed 1 base at V and 3 bases at J, with 10 bases between. Per the germline V gene, CDR1 is SGHTA and CDR2 is FQGNSA. This CDR3 has 15 amino acids. In DNA form, the CDR3 reads TGTGCCAGCAGCTTAGGCGCGACAAACAATCAGCCCCAGCATTTT. Translation gives CASSLGATNNQPQHF.

The genes are TRBV27 and TRBJ1-5; D unclear. The CDR3 is 14 amino acids. V gave up 8 bases and J gave up 1 base, with 12 bases separating them. Germline CDR1 and CDR2: MNHEY and SMNVEV (reference sequence). The CDR3 nucleotides are TGTGCCAGCGGACTACTCGACAGCAATCAGCCCCAGCATTTT. This translates into CASGLLDSNQPQHF.

In DNA form, the CDR3 reads TGTGCCACCAGTGATCCAGGGCCCGGGTTTCGCAATGAGCAGTTCTTC. Protein sequence: CATSDPGPGFRNEQFF. The gene calls are TRBV24-1 and TRBJ2-1, with D possibly matching TRBD1 (5 bases). The V gene lost 3 bases and the J gene lost 6 bases, with 17 bases spanning the gap. The CDR3 has 16 residues. CDR1 and CDR2 from the germline V gene are KGHDR and SFDVKD.

V and J are TRBV5-5 and TRBJ1-5, with no clear D. The CDR3 has 15 amino acids. Deletions cut 1 base from V and 0 bases from J, with 8 bases between. The germline CDR1 and CDR2 sequences are SGHKS and YYEKEE (reference sequence). The CDR3 DNA reads TGTGCCAGCAGCTTGTTCACTAATAGCAATCAGCCCCAGCATTTT. As protein: CASSLFTNSNQPQHF.

The chain joins TRBV10-3 to TRBJ2-1; 8 bases agree with TRBD2. V gave up 2 bases and J gave up 2 bases; unmatched junction bases: 5. CDR1 is ENHRY and CDR2 is SYGVKD in the germline V gene. This CDR3 is 16 amino acids long. CDR3 coding DNA: TGTGCCATCAGTGAGGGGAGCGGGAGAACCTACAATGAGCAGTTCTTC. It is translated as CAISEGSGRTYNEQFF.

The J gene is TRBJ2-1, the V gene TRBV11-2; possibly TRBD2 for D (7 bases). Germline V gene data show CDR1 as SGHAT and CDR2 as FQNNGV. CDR3 size: 16 residues. V was clipped by 2 bases and J by 8 bases, with 19 bases between them. The CDR3 spells CASSLPLRRGGYEQFF. Here the CDR3 DNA reads TGTGCCAGCAGCTTACCCCTGAGGAGGGGGGGGTATGAGCAGTTCTTC.

This clone was seen more than once but under ten times. The chain is built from TRBV2 and TRBJ2-1; D is unresolved. This CDR3 comprises 13 residues. Germline CDR1 is SNHLY and CDR2 is FYNNEI. V was pared by 7 bases and J by 4 bases, with 11 bases between. CDR3 DNA sequence: TGTGCCAGCACCCGCCCGACTTACAATGAGCAGTTCTTC. Protein product: CASTRPTYNEQFF.

The CDR3 region is CASSLDPQPRQGAAPEAFF. CDR3 coding DNA: TGTGCCAGCAGCTTAGATCCGCAGCCCCGACAGGGGGCCGCCCCTGAAGCTTTCTTT. The chain uses TRBV11-3 and TRBJ1-1, with 10 bases that match TRBD1. Germline V gene lookup returns CDR1 SGHNT and CDR2 YENEEA. V shed 0 bases and J 6 bases; nucleotides not matched to a gene: 16. The CDR3 extends over 19 amino acids.

The chain couples TRBV7-8 to TRBJ2-2; 8 bases are a match to TRBD1. With 3 bases clipped from V and 1 base from J, the junction kept 4 bases outside the gene matches. CDR1 is SGHVS, CDR2 FQNEAQ, per germline. This CDR3 has 16 amino acids. CDR3 sequence reads: CASSFGTGLNTGELFF. CDR3 DNA sequence: TGTGCCAGCAGCTTCGGGACAGGTTTGAACACCGGGGAGCTGTTTTTT.

The sample holds one count of this clone. The CDR3: CASSLRRSTEAFF. CDR3 sequence (DNA): TGTGCCAGCAGCTTGAGGCGAAGCACTGAAGCTTTCTTT. This chain uses TRBV11-1 with TRBJ1-1, with no clear D. The CDR3 length is 13 residues. The germline V gene has CDR1 SGHAT and CDR2 FQDESV (reference sequence). Trimming left V 3 bases short and J 4 bases short, with 9 bases between.

The chain couples TRBV12-5 to TRBJ1-4; 8 nucleotides agree with TRBD1. V was pared by 6 bases and J by 7 bases, with 13 bases of the junction left unmatched. Germline loops: CDR1 LGHNT, CDR2 FRNRAP. CDR3 length: 16 residues. Here the CDR3 DNA reads TGTGCTAGTGGCACGCAAACGGGACAGGCTTCTGAAAAACTGTTTTTT. Translating gives CASGTQTGQASEKLFF.

The V gene is TRBV9, the J gene TRBJ2-3; unclear D gene. CDR1 is SGDLS and CDR2 is YYNGEE in the germline V gene. V lost 4 bases, J lost 2 bases, and 17 bases lay in between. The CDR3 covers 16 residues. The CDR3 nucleotides are TGTGCCAGCAGCCCCAACAGTCCTCGCCACACAGATACGCAGTATTTT. This gives the protein CASSPNSPRHTDTQYF.

This chain joins TRBV2 and TRBJ2-1, with D perhaps TRBD2 (6 bases). CDR1 SNHLY and CDR2 FYNNEI come from the germline V gene. The CDR3 totals 12 residues. V dropped 6 bases and J dropped 15 bases, with 18 bases sitting between them. The CDR3 nucleotides are TGTGCCAGCAGCGGGGACTCTCAATTCTTGTTCTTC. As protein: CASSGDSQFLFF.

This chain connects TRBV30 to TRBJ2-3; D not resolved. V shed 0 bases and J shed 5 bases, with 9 bases lying between them. The germline V gene has CDR1 GTSNPN and CDR2 SVGIG (reference sequence). This CDR3 contains 13 residues. The CDR3 coding sequence is TGTGCCTGGAGTGTACTAATGGAAGATACGCAGTATTTT. Protein product: CAWSVLMEDTQYF.

The chain's CDR3 is CAWIRQGAGEQYF. The CDR3 region has the DNA TGTGCCTGGATTCGGCAGGGGGCGGGCGAGCAGTACTTC. The chain is built from TRBV30 and TRBJ2-7; 8 bases line up with TRBD1. The CDR3 sequence is 13 residues long. Germline V lookup: CDR1 GTSNPN, CDR2 SVGIG (reference sequence). Trimming cost V 4 bases and J 6 bases; bases outside gene matches: 8.

The chain joins TRBV5-4 to TRBJ2-6, with TRBD1 matching 7 bases. V lost 2 bases to trimming and J lost 0 bases; unmatched junction nucleotides: 8. CDR1 and CDR2 (germline): SGHNT, YYREEE (reference sequence). CDR3 size: 18 residues. The CDR3 loop reads CASSFPQGINSGANVLTF. CDR3 in DNA: TGTGCCAGCAGCTTCCCACAGGGGATAAACTCTGGGGCCAACGTCCTGACTTTC.

The chain is built from TRBV19 and TRBJ1-6, with D perhaps TRBD1 (6 bases). Trimming removed 2 bases at V and 8 bases at J, with 10 bases between. This CDR3 comprises 14 residues. Germline V CDR1 and CDR2: LNHDA, SQIVND (reference sequence). The CDR3 DNA is TGTGCCAGTAGTATAATGGGGGCGGATTCACCCCTCCACTTT. This encodes CASSIMGADSPLHF.

The CDR3 nucleotides read TGCGCCAGCAGCCAAATGGGACTAGCGGGAACTGAGCAGTTCTTC. This translates into CASSQMGLAGTEQFF. J is TRBJ2-1 and V is TRBV4-1, with 13 bases fitting TRBD2. Germline-derived CDR1 and CDR2 are MGHRA and YSYEKL. Trimming took 2 bases from V and 9 from J; bases not matched to a gene: 4. This CDR3 is 15 amino acids long.